This T cell receptor (beta chain) was captured in a study of cytomegalovirus exposure and HLA in healthy donors. Study at large: Among 398 genotyped donors, around 80% fell in the Caucasian-associated ancestry cluster. Overall study results and limits: Among the CMV-associated chains, a few were confirmed in vitro as specific for CMV antigens. In an earlier analysis, about 87% or about 30%: the productive usage of most TCR beta V segments.

Healthy individuals who donated bone marrow served as the donors. The CDR3 length is 14 residues. Germline CDR1 LNHDA, CDR2 SQIVND (reference sequence). Germline trimming cut 4 bases from V and 0 bases from J; bases unmatched to any gene: 1. This clone was counted between two and nine times. No antigen is known for it. 13 Jbeta primers and 60 Vbeta primers were used for the PCR. Libraries were prepared by immunoSEQ multiplex PCR; TCRdb keeps only in-frame clonotypes and omits some of them. The data hold around 200,000 clones, with 82% observed a single time. Sequencing was done on a sample of PBMCs. The genes are TRBV19 and TRBJ2-3; 7 positions agree with TRBD2. This TCR was recovered from a woman aged 18-29 years in good health and CMV-seronegative. The CDR3 sequence is CASSTSGSTDTQYF. The DNA for the CDR3 is TGTGCCAGTAGTACTAGCGGTAGCACAGATACGCAGTATTTT.